A single TCR beta chain is shown here with its context. Its antigen is unknown. The data stem from a study of regulatory T cells. Autoimmunity was present in every CD3G-deficient patient, worse in two. CD4+ T cells were divided by sorting: CD25-high CD127-low Tregs, CD25-low CD127-high conventional cells. Findings and caveats of the study: In patients, unique TRB V-J pairs were restricted and V/J usage skewed, especially in Tregs. Hydrophobic residues at CDR3 positions 6 and 7 were enriched in conventional CD4+ T cells of CD3G-deficient patients.

Amplification used 52 TRBV primers and 13 TRBJ primers. Sequencing used immunoSEQ multiplex PCR; TCRdb keeps in-frame clones, though not all of them. The sample has around 29,000 clones, nearly 95% seen once. The CDR3 is 11 amino acids. Germline loops: CDR1 MDHEN, CDR2 SYDVKM. Trimming left V 9 bases short and J 11 bases short, with 15 bases between. This sequence joins TRBV28 and TRBJ2-3; D gene uncertain. The material sequenced was conventional CD4+ T cells sorted from blood. This clonotype was sampled from a child aged 2 to 15 with CD3G deficiency. The chain's CDR3 is CASSESRLQYF. The CDR3 bases are TGTGCCAGTTCCGAGAGCCGATTGCAGTATTTT.